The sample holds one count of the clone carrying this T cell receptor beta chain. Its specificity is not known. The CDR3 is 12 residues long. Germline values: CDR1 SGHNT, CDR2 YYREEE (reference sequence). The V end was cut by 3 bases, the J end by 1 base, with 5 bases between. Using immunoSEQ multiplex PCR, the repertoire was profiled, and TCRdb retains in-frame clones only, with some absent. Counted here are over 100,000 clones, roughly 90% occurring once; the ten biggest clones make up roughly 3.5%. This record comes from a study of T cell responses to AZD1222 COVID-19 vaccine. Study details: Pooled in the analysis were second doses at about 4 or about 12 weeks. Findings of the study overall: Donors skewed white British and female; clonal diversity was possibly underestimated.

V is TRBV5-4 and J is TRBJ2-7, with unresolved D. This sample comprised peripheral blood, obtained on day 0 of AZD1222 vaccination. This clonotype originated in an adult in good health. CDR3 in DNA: TGTGCCAGCAGCTGGGATTCCTACGAGCAGTACTTC. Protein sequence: CASSWDSYEQYF.